The clone carrying this T cell receptor beta chain came up a few times. Its target is not known. TCRdb recomputed calls from the 5' RACE reads with MiXCR, one row per CDR3 protein. The sample holds about 130,000 distinct CDR3 sequences; about a sixth are singletons and the top ten take approximately 33%. The data stem from a study of CD8 T cells in ankylosing spondylitis. Trimming removed 1 base from V and 0 bases from J, with 10 bases in between. This CDR3 spans 16 amino acids. Germline CDR1 reads MGHRA; CDR2 reads YSYEKL. Study-level results: A TCR beta motif made of fewer than ten highly homologous variants seemed typical of ankylosing spondylitis blood.

The V and J genes are TRBV4-1 and TRBJ1-5; D might be TRBD1 (5 bases). Sequencing was done on a sample of blood, either unsorted or a sorted T cell fraction (not recorded which). The clonotype originates from a male donor with ankylosing spondylitis. The CDR3 loop reads CASSQVPGGSNQPQHF. In DNA form, the CDR3 reads TGCGCCAGCAGCCAAGTCCCTGGGGGTAGCAATCAGCCCCAGCATTTT.